The present TCR beta chain was sequenced within a study of Ad26.COV2.S vaccination and SARS-CoV-2 variants. TCRdb keeps only in-frame clones here, not all; method: immunoSEQ multiplex PCR. The sample lists roughly 380,000 clones; approximately 87% were seen once. This clone appeared a single time. This CDR3 has 14 residues. Germline V lookup: CDR1 SGDLS, CDR2 YYNGEE. With 4 bases removed from V and 1 base from J, the gap between germline ends came to 10 bases. As for treatment: roughly 20 received Ad26.COV2.S at low or high dose, single or two shots; about 5 received placebo; per-sample allocation not given. After the first vaccine or placebo injection, samples were drawn on day 63.

The J gene is TRBJ2-3, the V gene TRBV9; the D gene could be TRBD1 or TRBD2 (5 bases each). The TCR comes from a person aged 18-65 years who received the Ad26.COV2.S COVID-19 vaccine or a placebo. Sequenced material: peripheral blood, taken in a trial of Ad26.COV2.S vaccine versus placebo. This CDR3 is CASSMGRGTDTQYF. The CDR3 bases are TGTGCCAGCAGCATGGGACGGGGCACAGATACGCAGTATTTT.